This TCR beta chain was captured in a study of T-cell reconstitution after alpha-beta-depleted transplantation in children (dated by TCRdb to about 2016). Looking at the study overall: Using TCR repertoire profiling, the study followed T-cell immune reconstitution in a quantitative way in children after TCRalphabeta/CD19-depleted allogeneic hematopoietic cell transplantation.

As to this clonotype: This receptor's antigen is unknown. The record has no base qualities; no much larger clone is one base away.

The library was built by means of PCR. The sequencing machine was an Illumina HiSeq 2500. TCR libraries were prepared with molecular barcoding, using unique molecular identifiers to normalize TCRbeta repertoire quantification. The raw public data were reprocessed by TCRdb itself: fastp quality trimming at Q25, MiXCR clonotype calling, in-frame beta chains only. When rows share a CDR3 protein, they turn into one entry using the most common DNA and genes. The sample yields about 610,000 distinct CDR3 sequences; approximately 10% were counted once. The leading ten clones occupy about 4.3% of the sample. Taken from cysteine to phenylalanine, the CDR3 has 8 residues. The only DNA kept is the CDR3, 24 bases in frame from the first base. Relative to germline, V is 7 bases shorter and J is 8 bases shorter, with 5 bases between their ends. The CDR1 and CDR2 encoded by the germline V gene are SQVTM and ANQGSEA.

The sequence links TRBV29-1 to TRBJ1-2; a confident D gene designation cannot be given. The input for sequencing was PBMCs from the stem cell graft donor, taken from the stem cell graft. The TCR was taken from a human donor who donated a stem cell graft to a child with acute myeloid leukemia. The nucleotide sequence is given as TGCAGCGAGCGGGGCTACACCTTC. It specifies CSERGYTF.